This TCR beta chain was obtained from a study of neoadjuvant nivolumab and ipilimumab in lung cancer. TCRdb keeps only in-frame clones here, not all; method: immunoSEQ multiplex PCR. Here the sample spans around 4,500 clones, over 65% being singletons. This clone was picked up one time. The antigen remains unidentified. Regarding the study as a whole: From pretherapy to surgery, tumor richness and clonality rose with dual therapy. A small number of samples were TCR sequenced. Only a single major-pathologic-response sample was available for clonality analysis.

In germline, CDR1 is GTSNPN, CDR2 SVGIG (reference sequence). The CDR3 is made up of 14 amino acids. Trimming cost V 0 bases and J 4 bases, with 12 bases left between them. The chain links TRBV30 to TRBJ1-2, with unresolved D. The source was normal lung tissue adjacent to the tumor, collected after neoadjuvant nivolumab, alone or with ipilimumab, at or shortly before surgery. The sequence was collected from an adult with non-small cell lung cancer. Some clones in this sample may be carry-over from other donors' samples. The CDR3: CAWSVRSTAYGYTF. Here the CDR3 DNA reads TGTGCCTGGAGTGTACGTTCCACAGCCTATGGCTACACCTTC.